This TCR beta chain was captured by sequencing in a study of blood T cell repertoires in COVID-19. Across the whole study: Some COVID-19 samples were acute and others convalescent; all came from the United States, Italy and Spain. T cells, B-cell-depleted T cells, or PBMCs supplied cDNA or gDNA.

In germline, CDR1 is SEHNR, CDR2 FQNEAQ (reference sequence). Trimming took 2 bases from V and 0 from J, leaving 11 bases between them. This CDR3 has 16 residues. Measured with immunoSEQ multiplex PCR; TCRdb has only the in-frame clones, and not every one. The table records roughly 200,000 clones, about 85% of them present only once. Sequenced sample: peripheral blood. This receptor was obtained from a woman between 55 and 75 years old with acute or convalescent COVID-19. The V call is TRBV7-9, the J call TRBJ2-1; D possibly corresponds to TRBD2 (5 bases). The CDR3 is CASSLLDLASYNEQFF. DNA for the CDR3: TGTGCCAGCAGCTTACTTGATCTAGCCTCCTACAATGAGCAGTTCTTC.